The T cell receptor beta chain described here comes from a study of blood T cell repertoires in COVID-19. Study background: Sample material is recorded as cDNA or gDNA derived from T cells, B-cell-depleted T cells, or PBMCs.

Produced via immunoSEQ multiplex PCR; TCRdb's table is partial and in-frame only. The sample contains 200,000 to 250,000 clones, around 80% of which appear only once. CDR3 length equals 13 residues. V lost 6 bases to trimming and J lost 7 bases; unmatched junction nucleotides: 5. Germline CDR1 reads MNHEY; CDR2 reads SVGAGI. It was during active infection that Seattle patients were enrolled and then longitudinally followed. This clonotype was obtained from a woman aged 80 or over with COVID-19, enrolled during active disease. The genes are TRBV6-5 and TRBJ1-3, with 8 bases aligning to TRBD1. Sequencing input: peripheral blood. The CDR3 DNA sequence: TGTGCCAGCAGAGCGACAGGGGAGAACACCATATATTTT. Amino acids: CASRATGENTIYF.